These 16 T cell receptor beta chains originate from one sample sequenced in a study of CD8 T cells in ankylosing spondylitis (TCRdb year 2017). To prepare the library, 5' RACE was applied. TCRdb names Illumina HiSeq 2500 as the instrument used. TCRdb handled the public reads itself, with Q25 trimming in fastp and clone calling in MiXCR, and kept productive beta chains. All rows with the same CDR3 protein become a single entry with the most common DNA and genes. For this sample the table gives 240,000 or so distinct CDR3 sequences, of which approximately 9% were detected only once. The ten largest clonotypes hold 6.5% to 7% of the sample. Sequencing was performed on blood, either unsorted or a sorted T cell fraction (not recorded which). All receptors come from a male donor with ankylosing spondylitis or in good health (not recorded which).

This clonotype has at least ten counts. The CDR3 loop is CAIRTGNYGYTF. CDR3 coding DNA: TGTGCCATCCGAACAGGGAACTATGGCTACACCTTC. This chain uses TRBV10-3 with TRBJ1-2; D may be TRBD1 (6 bases). The CDR3 contains 12 residues. Trimming cost V 8 bases and J 2 bases, with 9 bases left between them. The germline V gene has CDR1 ENHRY and CDR2 SYGVKD.

This clonotype was seen at least ten times. The chain uses TRBV9 and TRBJ2-7; D may be TRBD1 (5 bases). V was shortened by 3 bases and J by 7 bases, with 11 bases between the two germline ends. The CDR3 sequence is 12 residues long. The germline V gene encodes CDR1 SGDLS and CDR2 YYNGEE. The CDR3 coding sequence is TGTGCCAGCAGCGGACCAGGGTTGGAGCAGTACTTC. Residues: CASSGPGLEQYF.

The chain recombines TRBV27 with TRBJ1-1; D unclear. Trimming stripped 5 bases from V and 0 bases from J, with 13 bases between. This CDR3 has 15 amino acids. Germline lookup yields CDR1 MNHEY and CDR2 SMNVEV (reference sequence). CDR3 amino acids: CASSPRVQMNTEAFF. The CDR3 coding sequence is TGTGCCAGCAGTCCGCGGGTCCAAATGAACACTGAAGCTTTCTTT.

Note on this clonotype: Compared with germline, one end of the junction differs, possibly owing to a read error. The chain carries TRBV11-1 and TRBJ1-1; D possibly corresponds to TRBD1 (5 bases). CDR1 is SGHAT, CDR2 FQDESV, per germline (reference sequence). The CDR3 is 14 amino acids. The CDR3 region is CARSLGTANTEAFF. CDR3 bases: TGTGCCAGAAGCTTAGGGACGGCGAACACTGAAGCTTTCTTT.

This clonotype was detected many times. The chain couples TRBV20-1 to TRBJ2-3; D remains unclear. The CDR3 totals 11 residues. Germline assignment: CDR1 DFQATT and CDR2 SNEGSKA (reference sequence). Trimming took 8 bases from V and 3 from J, leaving 9 bases between them. This chain's CDR3 is CSTSRTDTQYF. The CDR3, as DNA: TGCAGTACCAGTAGGACAGATACGCAGTATTTT.

This clonotype was observed at least ten times. The chain recombines TRBV20-1 with TRBJ2-1; D is unresolved. Trimming stripped 1 base from V and 0 bases from J, with 10 bases between. The V gene's germline CDR1 is DFQATT and CDR2 SNEGSKA (reference sequence). The CDR3 runs 15 residues. CDR3 loop: CSARALSGSYNEQFF. As DNA, the CDR3 is TGCAGTGCTAGAGCTCTATCCGGCTCCTACAATGAGCAGTTCTTC.

This clonotype has a count of ten or more. This chain uses TRBV12-3 or TRBV12-4 with TRBJ2-1; 7 bases align to TRBD1. V lost 5 bases to trimming and J lost 13 bases; unmatched junction nucleotides: 2. The CDR3 runs 10 residues. CDR3 sequence (DNA): TGTGCCAGCAGTAGGGGGCGACAGTTCTTC. The encoded protein is CASSRGRQFF.

Many counts were recorded for this clonotype. The rearrangement uses TRBV10-3 and TRBJ1-1, with D hard to call. V was clipped by 6 bases and J by 1 base, with 6 bases between them. There are 12 residues in the CDR3. Germline assignment: CDR1 ENHRY and CDR2 SYGVKD. CDR3 DNA: TGTGCCATCAGCTCCTCGAACACTGAAGCTTTCTTT. Amino acid sequence: CAISSSNTEAFF.

The DNA of the CDR3 is TGTGCCAGCTCCCCCCTGAGTGACCCCGCGGGAACGCAGTATTTT. It encodes CASSPLSDPAGTQYF. The chain carries TRBV18 and TRBJ2-3, with D possibly being TRBD2 (6 bases). The germline CDR1 and CDR2 sequences are KGHSH and LQKENI. Deletions cut 6 bases from V and 9 bases from J, with 22 bases between. The length of the CDR3 is 15 residues. Supplemented by reference TRBV18 and TRBJ2-3, the full variable domain reads NAGVMQNPRHLVRRRGQEARLRCSPMKGHSHVYWYRQLPEEGLKFMVYLQKENIIDESGMPKERFSAEFPKEGPSILRIQQVVRGDSAAYFCASSPLSDPAGTQYFGPGTRLTVL.

Turning to this clonotype: A much larger clone sits a single nucleotide away, making a read error possible. As DNA, the CDR3 is TGCAGTGCCCGACAGGGCGGGAACACCGGGGAGCTGTTTTTT. The encoded protein is CSARQGGNTGELFF. The V and J genes are TRBV20-1 and TRBJ2-2; 7 bases match TRBD1. V lost 6 bases to trimming and J lost 1 base; unmatched junction nucleotides: 5. Germline lookup yields CDR1 DFQATT and CDR2 SNEGSKA (reference sequence). This CDR3 comprises 14 residues.

This clonotype was seen ten or more times. The chain has TRBV20-1 and TRBJ2-3; TRBD2 aligns across 14 bases. Per the germline V gene, CDR1 is DFQATT and CDR2 is SNEGSKA (reference sequence). J gave up 2 bases and V 6 bases, and 7 bases lay outside the gene matches. The CDR3 has 16 residues. CDR3 loop: CSAGTSGRRDTDTQYF. The CDR3 DNA follows: TGCAGTGCCGGGACTAGCGGGAGAAGGGACACAGATACGCAGTATTTT.

Points on this clonotype: Relative to the germline gene, one junction end is altered; a read error may explain this. The chain employs TRBV7-2 and TRBJ2-7; D unclear. Germline V gene data show CDR1 as SGHTA and CDR2 as FQGNSA. This CDR3 region has 12 residues. The CDR3 DNA follows: TGTGACAGCAGTCCTTGGGGCTACGAGCAGTACTTC. Protein sequence: CDSSPWGYEQYF.

This clonotype was counted between two and nine times. This chain uses TRBV4-3 with TRBJ2-1; the D gene is possibly TRBD1 (6 bases). The CDR3 is made up of 14 amino acids. The germline V and J ends were trimmed by 4 bases and 4 bases, with 11 bases remaining between them. CDR1 and CDR2 (germline): LGHNA, YSLEER. CDR3 sequence: CASSPQTGYNEQFF. The CDR3 DNA sequence: TGCGCCAGCAGCCCCCAGACAGGATACAATGAGCAGTTCTTC.

Comments on this clonotype: A read error may explain this, as a much larger clone is one base away. The chain recombines TRBV12-3 or TRBV12-4 with TRBJ2-7; D is undetermined. Trimming removed 1 base at V and 6 bases at J, with 7 bases between. The CDR3 is 12 amino acids. In nucleotides, the CDR3 is TGTGCCAGCAGTTTAGTGAGGTCCGAGCAGTACTTC. Translated: CASSLVRSEQYF.

The sample holds many counts of this clonotype. The CDR3 region is CSASGREDTQYF. CDR3 nucleotide sequence: TGCAGTGCTAGCGGGAGGGAAGATACGCAGTATTTT. This rearrangement joins TRBV20-1 to TRBJ2-3; TRBD2 matches 8 bases. The germline V gene encodes CDR1 DFQATT and CDR2 SNEGSKA (reference sequence). The CDR3 extends over 12 amino acids. Unmatched junction bases numbered 1, after V lost 3 bases and J lost 5 bases.

The chain employs TRBV5-1 and TRBJ2-1; 8 bases are a match to TRBD2. CDR1 and CDR2 (germline): SGHRS, YFSETQ. Trimming at V came to 0 bases and at J to 7 bases, leaving 6 bases not matched to a gene. CDR3 length: 15 amino acids. The CDR3 sequence is CASSLESGSNNEQFF. The DNA for the CDR3 is TGCGCCAGCAGCTTGGAAAGCGGGAGTAATAATGAGCAGTTCTTC.